Listed below are T cell receptor beta chains from one sample, sequenced in a study of Ad26.COV2.S vaccination and SARS-CoV-2 variants. Sequencing used immunoSEQ multiplex PCR; TCRdb keeps in-frame clones, though not all of them. The sample has more than 300,000 clones; roughly 90% are singletons. Sequencing used peripheral blood, obtained in a trial of Ad26.COV2.S vaccine versus placebo. Receptors were obtained from a person aged 18-60 years who received the Ad26.COV2.S COVID-19 vaccine or a placebo. Both conserved end residues are part of each CDR3. The D gene is left open where the match is weak. Where a row states a size, it is once, few, many or the class of an expanded clone; other rows omit it.

>TRBV4-1|TRBJ2-7|.|TRBD1
TGCGCCAGCAGCCTAACCGGGACAGACACCTACGAGCAGTACTTC
CASSLTGTDTYEQYF
>TRBV5-5|TRBJ2-3|.|TRBD1
TGTGCCAGCAGCTGGATGTCAGGGGGTCTAACAGATACGCAGTATTTT
CASSWMSGGLTDTQYF
>TRBV10-1|TRBJ2-2|.|.
TGCGCCAGCGGAGCTGGGTTCGCGAACACCGGGGAGCTGTTTTTT
CASGAGFANTGELFF
>TRBV27|TRBJ2-2|.|TRBD2
TGTGCCAGCAGTTTATCCACGGGACTAGCGGGAGGGCCCCCCGGGGAGCTGTTTTTT
CASSLSTGLAGGPPGELFF
>TRBV6-5|TRBJ1-5|.|.
TGTGCCAGCAGTATGGGGGGGGAGAGTCAGCCCCAGCATTTT
CASSMGGESQPQHF
>TRBV18|TRBJ2-2|.|.
TGTGCCAGCTCACCACCAGGGAACACCGGGGAGCTGTTTTTT
CASSPPGNTGELFF
>TRBV6-2/TRBV6-3|TRBJ1-6|.|TRBD1
TGTGCCAGCAGTTACCCAGGGACAGGGACCAATTCACCCCTCCACTTT
CASSYPGTGTNSPLHF
>TRBV18|TRBJ1-6|.|TRBD1
TGTGCCAGCTCGCGGACAGGGGATAATTCACCCCTCCACTTT
CASSRTGDNSPLHF
>TRBV20-1|TRBJ1-1|.|TRBD1
TGCAGTGCTAGAGAGACAGGGCTACTGGAATTT
CSARETGLLEF
>TRBV5-1|TRBJ2-7|.|.
TGCGCCAGCAGCTTGGCTGGTCGGACCTCCTACGAGCAGTACTTC
CASSLAGRTSYEQYF
>TRBV29-1|TRBJ2-7|few|TRBD2
TGCAGCATAAATGGGGCTAGCGGCTACGAGCAGTACTTC
CSINGASGYEQYF
>TRBV4-1|TRBJ2-1|.|.
TGCGCCAGCAGCCAAGAGGTAGTTAGGGTCCTCGGTGAGCAGTTCTTC
CASSQEVVRVLGEQFF
>TRBV28|TRBJ1-2|.|.
TGTGCCAGCAGGGTCGGTGGTGGGGCTTATGGCTACACCTTC
CASRVGGGAYGYTF
>TRBV27|TRBJ2-5|once|TRBD2
TGTGCCAGCAGTAGGACTAGCGGGGGTGGAGAGACCCAGTACTTC
CASSRTSGGGETQYF
>TRBV28|TRBJ1-1|.|TRBD1
TGTGCCAGCAGTTTATTCGTGACCGGGACAGAGAACACTGAAGCTTTCTTT
CASSLFVTGTENTEAFF
>TRBV28|TRBJ1-5|.|.
TGTGCCAGCAGTTTCGGGGTTAATAGCAATCAGCCCCAGCATTTT
CASSFGVNSNQPQHF
>TRBV5-1|TRBJ2-7|.|TRBD2
TGCGCCAGCAGCTATAGACGGGGGGACGAGCAGTACTTC
CASSYRRGDEQYF
>TRBV11-2|TRBJ2-1|.|TRBD2
TGTGCCAGCAGCGCGGGACTAGCCAATGAGCAGTTCTTC
CASSAGLANEQFF
>TRBV7-9|TRBJ2-3|.|TRBD2
TGTGCCAGCAGCTTAGTCCACCTAGCGGGAGCAGGAACAGATACGCAGTATTTT
CASSLVHLAGAGTDTQYF
>TRBV18|TRBJ1-3|.|.
TGTGCCAACTCGGACAGCTCTGGAAACACCATATATTTT
CANSDSSGNTIYF
>TRBV12-3/TRBV12-4|TRBJ2-3|.|.
TGTGCCAGCAGCCGAGGCGCAGATACGCAGTATTTT
CASSRGADTQYF
>TRBV5-1|TRBJ2-1|.|TRBD2
TGCGCCAGCAGCAAGACTAGCGGCGGTCTCGGGGAGCAGTTCTTC
CASSKTSGGLGEQFF
>TRBV19|TRBJ2-3|.|.
TGTGCCAGCCGACAACTCCCCACAGATACGCAGTATTTT
CASRQLPTDTQYF
>TRBV2|TRBJ1-2|.|.
TGTGCCAGCAGTGGTGGCTACACCTTC
CASSGGYTF
>TRBV18|TRBJ2-3|.|.
TGTGCCAGCCCGGAGGGACGGAAGGGAGATACGCAGTATTTT
CASPEGRKGDTQYF
>TRBV10-3|TRBJ2-3|.|TRBD2
TGTGCCATCAGTGATGGCCAATTATTAAGCGGGGGGACTTCTGATACGCAGTATTTT
CAISDGQLLSGGTSDTQYF
>TRBV10-1|TRBJ2-4|few|TRBD1
TGCGCCAGCAGTGCACAGGGGGTTGGAAACATTCAGTACTTC
CASSAQGVGNIQYF
>TRBV29-1|TRBJ2-7|.|.
TGCAGCGTTGGAGCAGGGGCCTACGAGCAGTACTTC
CSVGAGAYEQYF
>TRBV27|TRBJ1-3|.|.
TGTGCCAGCAGTCGTACGGGGGGCTCTGGAAACACCATATATTTT
CASSRTGGSGNTIYF